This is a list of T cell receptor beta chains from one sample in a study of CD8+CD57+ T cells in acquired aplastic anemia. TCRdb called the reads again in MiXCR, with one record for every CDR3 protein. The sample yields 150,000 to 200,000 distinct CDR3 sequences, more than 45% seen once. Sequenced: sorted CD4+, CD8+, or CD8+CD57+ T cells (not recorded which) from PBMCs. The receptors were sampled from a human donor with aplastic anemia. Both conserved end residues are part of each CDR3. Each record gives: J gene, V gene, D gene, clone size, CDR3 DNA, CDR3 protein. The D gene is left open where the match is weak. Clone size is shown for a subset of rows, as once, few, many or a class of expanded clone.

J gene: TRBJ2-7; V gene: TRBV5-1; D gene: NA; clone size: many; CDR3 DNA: TGCGCCAGCAGCTTGGAGGTAGGTTTGGACGAGCAGTACTTC; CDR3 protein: CASSLEVGLDEQYF
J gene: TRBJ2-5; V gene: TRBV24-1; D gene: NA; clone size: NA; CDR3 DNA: TGTGCCACCAGTGATGCACAGGGCGGCCAAGAGACCCAGTACTTC; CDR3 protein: CATSDAQGGQETQYF
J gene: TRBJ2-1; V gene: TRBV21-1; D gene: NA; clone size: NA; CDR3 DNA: TGTGCCAGCAGCACTAGCGGGAGAGCCTTAGGTGGAACCTACAATGAGCAGTTCTTC; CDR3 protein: CASSTSGRALGGTYNEQFF
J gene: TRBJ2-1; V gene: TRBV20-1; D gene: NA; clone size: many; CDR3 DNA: TGCAGTGCTAGAAAACCCGGGACACAGGATCACAATGAGCAGTTCTTC; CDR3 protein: CSARKPGTQDHNEQFF
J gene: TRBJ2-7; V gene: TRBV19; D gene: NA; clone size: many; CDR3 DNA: TGTGCCAGTAGTATAGATCACGGGGGAGCCTACGAGCAGTACTTC; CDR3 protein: CASSIDHGGAYEQYF
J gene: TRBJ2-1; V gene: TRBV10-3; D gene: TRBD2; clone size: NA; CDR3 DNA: TGTGCCATCGGGCCCGGGACTAGCGCGATCAATGAGCAGTTCTTC; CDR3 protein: CAIGPGTSAINEQFF
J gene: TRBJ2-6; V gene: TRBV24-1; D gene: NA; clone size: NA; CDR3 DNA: TGTGCCACCAGTGATCCAGACAGAGGGAGCTCTGGGGCCAACGTCCTGACTTTC; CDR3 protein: CATSDPDRGSSGANVLTF
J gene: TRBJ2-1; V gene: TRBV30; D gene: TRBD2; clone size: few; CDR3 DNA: TGTGCCTGGAGTGTACTGGCGGGGGGGATCAATGAGCAGTTCTTC; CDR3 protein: CAWSVLAGGINEQFF
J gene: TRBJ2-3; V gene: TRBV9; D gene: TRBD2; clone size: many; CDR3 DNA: TGTGCCAGCAGCGCATCTAGCGGAGGAGTACCAGATACGCAGTATTTT; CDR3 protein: CASSASSGGVPDTQYF
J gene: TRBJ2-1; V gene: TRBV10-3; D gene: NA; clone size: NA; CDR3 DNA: TGTGCCATCAGCAAAAGAAGTAGCGGAGGGCACAATGAGCAGTTCTTC; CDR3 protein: CAISKRSSGGHNEQFF
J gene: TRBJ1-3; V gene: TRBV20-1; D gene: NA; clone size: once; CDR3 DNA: TGCAGTGCTAGGCCCGGTCAGGCCGTCGGAAACACCATATATTTT; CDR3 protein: CSARPGQAVGNTIYF
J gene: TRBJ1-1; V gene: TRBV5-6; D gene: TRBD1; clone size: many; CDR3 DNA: TGTGCCAGCAGCTACGGACAGGGAAGGAAGGGCACTGAAGCTTTCTTT; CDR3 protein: CASSYGQGRKGTEAFF
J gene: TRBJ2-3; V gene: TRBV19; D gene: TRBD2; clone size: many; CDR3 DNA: TGTGCCAGTAGTGGGAGACGACTAGCCTATTTAGATACGCAGTATTTT; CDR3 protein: CASSGRRLAYLDTQYF
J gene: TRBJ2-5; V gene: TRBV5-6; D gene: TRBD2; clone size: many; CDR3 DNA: TGTGCCAGCAGTGGGGGGACTAGCGGGAGTCTGGAGACCCAGTACTTC; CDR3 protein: CASSGGTSGSLETQYF
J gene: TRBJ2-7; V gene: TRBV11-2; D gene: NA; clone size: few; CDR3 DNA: TGTGCCAGCAGGGGGACTCACTACGAGCAGTACTTC; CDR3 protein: CASRGTHYEQYF
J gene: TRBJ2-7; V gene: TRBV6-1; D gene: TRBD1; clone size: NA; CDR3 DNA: TGTGCCAGCAAGGAGGACAGGGGGTGTTACGAGCAGTACTTC; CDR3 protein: CASKEDRGCYEQYF
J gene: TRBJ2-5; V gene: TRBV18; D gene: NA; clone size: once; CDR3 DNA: TGTGCCAGCTCACCGGTTCAAGAGACCCAGTACTTC; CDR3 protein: CASSPVQETQYF
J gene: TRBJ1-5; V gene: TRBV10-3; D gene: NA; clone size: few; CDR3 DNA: TGTGCCATCAGTGAGGTGGGTGGGAGTCAGCCCCAGCATTTT; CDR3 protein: CAISEVGGSQPQHF
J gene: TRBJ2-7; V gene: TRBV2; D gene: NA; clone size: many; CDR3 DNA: TGTGCCAGCGTATGGAGTTACGAGCAGTACTTC; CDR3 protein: CASVWSYEQYF
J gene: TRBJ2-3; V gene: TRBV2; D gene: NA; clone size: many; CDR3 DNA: TGTGCCAGCAGTGATGGGCAGACCCACACAGATACGCAGTATTTT; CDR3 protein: CASSDGQTHTDTQYF
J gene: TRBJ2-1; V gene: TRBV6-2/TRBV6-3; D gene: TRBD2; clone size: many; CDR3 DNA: TGTGCCAGCAGTTACGTAGCGGGAGTGGGGGAGCAGTTCTTC; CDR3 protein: CASSYVAGVGEQFF
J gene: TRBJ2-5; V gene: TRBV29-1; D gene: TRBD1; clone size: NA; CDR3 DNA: TGCAGCGTAAGAGGGACAGGGGGAGGGGAGACCCAGTACTTC; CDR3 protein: CSVRGTGGGETQYF
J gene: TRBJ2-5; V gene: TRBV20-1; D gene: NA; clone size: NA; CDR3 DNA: TGCAGTGCGGAACAGACAGTGGGGGAGACCCAGTACTTC; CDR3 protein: CSAEQTVGETQYF
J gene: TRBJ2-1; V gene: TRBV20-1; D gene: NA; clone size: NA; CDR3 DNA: TGCAGTGCTAGGCCCCATTCGGCAGGGGATGAGCAGTTCTTC; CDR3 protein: CSARPHSAGDEQFF
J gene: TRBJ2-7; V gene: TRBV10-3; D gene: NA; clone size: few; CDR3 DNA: TGTGCCACCTGGGCCGACTACGAGCAGTACTTC; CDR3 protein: CATWADYEQYF
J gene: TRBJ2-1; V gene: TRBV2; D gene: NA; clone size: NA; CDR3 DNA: TGTGCCAGCTGCTGGAGTGCGGCAGGGGAGGCTGAGCAGTTCTTC; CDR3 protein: CASCWSAAGEAEQFF
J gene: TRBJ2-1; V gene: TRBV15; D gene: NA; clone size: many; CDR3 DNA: TGTGCCACCACCAAGAGGGGGGGGACAGGATACAATGAGCAGTTCTTC; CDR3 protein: CATTKRGGTGYNEQFF
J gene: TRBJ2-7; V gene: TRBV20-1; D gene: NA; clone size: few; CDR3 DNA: TGCAGTGCTCCCGCGGGACACCGTAACGAGCAGTACTTC; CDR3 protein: CSAPAGHRNEQYF
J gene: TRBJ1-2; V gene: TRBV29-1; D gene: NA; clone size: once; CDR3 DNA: TGCAGCGCAATGGGGGCAGATGGCTACACCTTC; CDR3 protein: CSAMGADGYTF
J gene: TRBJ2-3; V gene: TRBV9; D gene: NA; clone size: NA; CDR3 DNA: TGTGCCAGCAGCGGTGGACTAATGAGCACAGATACGCAGTATTTT; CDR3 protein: CASSGGLMSTDTQYF
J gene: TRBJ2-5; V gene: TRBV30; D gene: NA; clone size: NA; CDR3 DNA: TGTGCCTGGAGTGTAGTTTCGCCCCCTCCTGAGACCCAGTACTTC; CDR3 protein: CAWSVVSPPPETQYF